This TCR beta chain emerged from a study of T cells after yellow fever vaccination. TCRdb re-called the 5' RACE reads with MiXCR, one entry per CDR3 protein. This table has more than 95,000 distinct CDR3 sequences, more than 6.5% appearing once. General study results and limits: Subsequent to the booster, the majority of primary-vaccination clones reappeared (around 95% CD4, about 90% CD8).

The germline V gene encodes CDR1 SGHDT and CDR2 YYEEEE. This CDR3 comprises 14 residues. Trimming took 1 base from V and 3 from J, leaving 10 bases between them. This clonotype occurred many times. Its antigen is not known. The specimen comprised CD4+ T cells sorted from PBMCs, sampled around 10 days after the first yellow fever vaccination. The rearrangement joins TRBV5-6 to TRBJ1-2; D is possibly TRBD1 (5 bases). The sequence derives from a man aged 18 to 29 who received the YFV17D yellow fever vaccine. DNA for the CDR3: TGTGCCAGCAGCTTGCTGGGAGGGGACTATGGCTACACCTTC. Amino acid sequence: CASSLLGGDYGYTF. The variable domain in full, completed from reference TRBV5-6 and TRBJ1-2, reads DAGVTQSPTHLIKTRGQQVTLRCSPKSGHDTVSWYQQALGQGPQFIFQYYEEEERQRGNFPDRFSGHQFPNYSSELNVNALLLGDSALYLCASSLLGGDYGYTFGSGTRLTVV.